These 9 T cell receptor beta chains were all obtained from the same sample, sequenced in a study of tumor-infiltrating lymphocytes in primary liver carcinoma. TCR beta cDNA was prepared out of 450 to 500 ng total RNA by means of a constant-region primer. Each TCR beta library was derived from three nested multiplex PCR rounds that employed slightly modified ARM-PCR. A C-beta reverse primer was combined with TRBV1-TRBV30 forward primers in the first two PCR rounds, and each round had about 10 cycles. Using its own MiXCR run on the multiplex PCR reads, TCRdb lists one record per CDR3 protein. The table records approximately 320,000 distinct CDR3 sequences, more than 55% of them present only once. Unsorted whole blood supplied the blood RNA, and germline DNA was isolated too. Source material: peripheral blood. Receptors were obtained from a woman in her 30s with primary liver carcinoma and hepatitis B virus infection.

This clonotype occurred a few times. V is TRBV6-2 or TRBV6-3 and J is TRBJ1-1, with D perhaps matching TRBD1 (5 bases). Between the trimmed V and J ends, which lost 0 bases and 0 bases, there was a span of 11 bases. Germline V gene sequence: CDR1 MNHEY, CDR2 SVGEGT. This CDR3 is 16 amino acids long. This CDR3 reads CASSYSLQGLNTEAFF. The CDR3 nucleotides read TGTGCCAGCAGTTACTCGTTGCAGGGCCTGAACACTGAAGCTTTCTTT.

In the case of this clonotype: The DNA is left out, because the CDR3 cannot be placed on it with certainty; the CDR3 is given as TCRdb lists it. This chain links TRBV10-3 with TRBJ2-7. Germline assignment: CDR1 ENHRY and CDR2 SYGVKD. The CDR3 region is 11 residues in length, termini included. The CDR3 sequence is CAVGQGSEEYF.

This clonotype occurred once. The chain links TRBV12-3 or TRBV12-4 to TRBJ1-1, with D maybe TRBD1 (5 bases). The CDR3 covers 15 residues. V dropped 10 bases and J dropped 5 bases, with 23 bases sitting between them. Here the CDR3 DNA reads TGTGCCAACACCCGAGCCCTGGGGGTTAAAACTGAAGCTTTCTTT. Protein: CANTRALGVKTEAFF.

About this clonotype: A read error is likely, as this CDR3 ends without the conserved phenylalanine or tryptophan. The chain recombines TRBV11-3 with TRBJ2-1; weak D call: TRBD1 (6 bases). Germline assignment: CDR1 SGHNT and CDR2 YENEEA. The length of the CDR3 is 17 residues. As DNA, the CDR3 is TGTGCCTGCAGCTTATCCAACCAGGGGCTGAGAAACAATGAGCAGTTCCTC. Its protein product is CACSLSNQGLRNNEQFL.

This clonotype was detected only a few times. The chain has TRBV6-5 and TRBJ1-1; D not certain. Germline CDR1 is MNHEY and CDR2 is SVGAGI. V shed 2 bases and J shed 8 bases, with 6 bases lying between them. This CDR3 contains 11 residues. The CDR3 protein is CASSYNREAFF. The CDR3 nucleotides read TGTGCCAGCAGTTACAACAGAGAAGCTTTCTTT.

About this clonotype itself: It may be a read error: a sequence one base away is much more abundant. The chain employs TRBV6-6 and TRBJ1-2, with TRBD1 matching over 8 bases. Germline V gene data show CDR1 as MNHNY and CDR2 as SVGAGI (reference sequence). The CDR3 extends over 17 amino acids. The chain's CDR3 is CVSSRDRTIYGDYGYTF. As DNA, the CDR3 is TGTGTCAGCAGTCGGGACAGGACCATTTACGGGGACTATGGCTACACCTTC.

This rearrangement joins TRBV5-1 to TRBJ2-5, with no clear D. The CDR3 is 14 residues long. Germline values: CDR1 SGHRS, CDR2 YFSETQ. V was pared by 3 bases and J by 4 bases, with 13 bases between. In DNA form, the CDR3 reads TGCGCCAGCAGCTCCCGGATCCAAGGAGAGACCCAGTACTTC. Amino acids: CASSSRIQGETQYF.

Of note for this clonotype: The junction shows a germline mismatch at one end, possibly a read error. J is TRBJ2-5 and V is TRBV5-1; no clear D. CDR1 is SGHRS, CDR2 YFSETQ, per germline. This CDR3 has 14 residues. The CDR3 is CACSLAAYQETQYF. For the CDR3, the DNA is TGCGCCTGCAGCTTGGCCGCGTACCAAGAGACCCAGTACTTC.

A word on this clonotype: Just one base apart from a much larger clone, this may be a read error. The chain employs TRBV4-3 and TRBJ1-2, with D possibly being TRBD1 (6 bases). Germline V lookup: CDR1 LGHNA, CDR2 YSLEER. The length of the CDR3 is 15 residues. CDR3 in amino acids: CASRPNPDRNCGYTF. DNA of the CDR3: TGCGCCAGCAGGCCAAATCCGGACAGAAACTGTGGCTACACCTTC.